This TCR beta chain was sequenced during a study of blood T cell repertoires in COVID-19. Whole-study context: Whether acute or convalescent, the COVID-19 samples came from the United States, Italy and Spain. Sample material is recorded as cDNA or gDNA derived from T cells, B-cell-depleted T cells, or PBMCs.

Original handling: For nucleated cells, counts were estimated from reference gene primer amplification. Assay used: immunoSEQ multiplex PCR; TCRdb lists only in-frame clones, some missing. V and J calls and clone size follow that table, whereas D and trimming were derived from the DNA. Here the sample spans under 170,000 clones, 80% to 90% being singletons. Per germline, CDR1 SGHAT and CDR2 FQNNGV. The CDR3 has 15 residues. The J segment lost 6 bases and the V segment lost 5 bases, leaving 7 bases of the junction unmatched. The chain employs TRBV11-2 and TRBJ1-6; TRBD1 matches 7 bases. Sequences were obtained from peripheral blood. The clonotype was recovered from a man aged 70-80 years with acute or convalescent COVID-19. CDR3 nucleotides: TGTGCCAGCAGCCTACGACAGGGTTCTAATTCACCCCTCCACTTT. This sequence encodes CASSLRQGSNSPLHF.